The rows below give T cell receptor beta chains drawn from one sample of a study of blood T cells in healthy people across ages. TCRdb reprocessed the 5' RACE reads with MiXCR, giving one entry per CDR3 protein. Among more than 800,000 distinct CDR3 sequences listed, more than 25% were seen once. The sample consisted of blood. Receptors originate from an elderly woman in good health. Both conserved end residues are part of each CDR3. A D gene is named only where the DNA matches it firmly. Not every row has a clone size; where given, it reads once, few, many or a size class.

DNA | CDR3 | J | size | D | V
TGCGCCAGCAGCCAAGTCGTGGGCAATCAGCCCCAGCATTTT | CASSQVVGNQPQHF | TRBJ1-5 | NA | NA | TRBV4-3
TGTGCCAGCTCACCTTCACTTCGGGGTATGAACACTGAAGCTTTCTTT | CASSPSLRGMNTEAFF | TRBJ1-1 | NA | NA | TRBV18
TGTGCCAGCGTGCCTAGCGGGGCAAATACGCAGTATTTT | CASVPSGANTQYF | TRBJ2-3 | NA | TRBD2 | TRBV6-5
TGTGCCTGGGATAGGACAGGGACTGAAGCTTTCTTT | CAWDRTGTEAFF | TRBJ1-1 | few | TRBD1 | TRBV30
TGTGCCAGCAGTGCCTGGGACCGGGACTATGGCTACACCTTC | CASSAWDRDYGYTF | TRBJ1-2 | many | NA | TRBV6-6
TGTGCCAGCACGGCAGGGACAGGGGGATACGGGACTAATGAAAAACTGTTTTTT | CASTAGTGGYGTNEKLFF | TRBJ1-4 | NA | TRBD1 | TRBV7-9
TGCGTCAGCAGCCAAGTAACTAGCGGGCGAGATACGCAGTATTTT | CVSSQVTSGRDTQYF | TRBJ2-3 | NA | TRBD2 | TRBV4-3
TGCAGTGCCCTGGACAGTAACACTGAAGCTTTCTTT | CSALDSNTEAFF | TRBJ1-1 | NA | NA | TRBV20-1
TGTGCCAGCAGAGAACAGGGGGGGAACACCGGGGAGCTGTTTTTT | CASREQGGNTGELFF | TRBJ2-2 | few | TRBD1 | TRBV2
TGCGCCAGCAGCCAAGGGCAGGGAGGGGGCTACACCTTC | CASSQGQGGGYTF | TRBJ1-2 | many | NA | TRBV4-3
TGCAGCGTCGGGACAGGGAATCAGCCCCAGCATTTT | CSVGTGNQPQHF | TRBJ1-5 | many | TRBD1 | TRBV29-1
TGTGCCAGCAGCCAAGGGGGCGGGTTCAATGGGCAGTTCTTC | CASSQGGGFNGQFF | TRBJ2-1 | NA | NA | TRBV3-1
TGCGCCAGCAGTGCCGGGACAGGGGCTTCTCAGCCCCAGCATTTT | CASSAGTGASQPQHF | TRBJ1-5 | NA | TRBD1 | TRBV10-2
TGTGCCAGCAGCTTTGGGGGCGGAAATGAAAAACTGTTTTTT | CASSFGGGNEKLFF | TRBJ1-4 | many | NA | TRBV7-9
TGTGCCAGCAGCTCAATACAGGGGGGTGAAAAACTGTTTTTT | CASSSIQGGEKLFF | TRBJ1-4 | few | TRBD1 | TRBV5-8
TGTGCCAGCAGAGTAGCCCACAGCTCCTGCGAGCAGTACTTC | CASRVAHSSCEQYF | TRBJ2-7 | NA | NA | TRBV9
TGCAGTGCTAGAGATGGGACGGTGAACACTGAAGCTTTCTTT | CSARDGTVNTEAFF | TRBJ1-1 | NA | NA | TRBV20-1